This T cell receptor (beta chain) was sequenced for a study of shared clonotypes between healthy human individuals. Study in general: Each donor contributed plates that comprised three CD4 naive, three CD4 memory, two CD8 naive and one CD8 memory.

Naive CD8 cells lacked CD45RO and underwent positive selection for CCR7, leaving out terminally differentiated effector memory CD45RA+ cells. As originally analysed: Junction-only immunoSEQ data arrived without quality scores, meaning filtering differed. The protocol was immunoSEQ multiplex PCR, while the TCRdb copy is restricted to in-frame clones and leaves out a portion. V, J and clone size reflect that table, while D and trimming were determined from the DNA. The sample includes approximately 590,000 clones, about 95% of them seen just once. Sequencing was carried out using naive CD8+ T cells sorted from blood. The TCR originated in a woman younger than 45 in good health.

CDR3 DNA: TGTGCCAGCAGCTTCAGCGGGATTAGCACAGATACGCAGTATTTT. Its protein product is CASSFSGISTDTQYF. The chain carries TRBV5-8 and TRBJ2-3, with 7 bases aligning to TRBD2. Per germline, CDR1 SGHTS and CDR2 YDEGEE. The CDR3 has 15 residues. Losses at the gene ends were 2 bases for V and 0 bases for J; bases not matched to a gene: 3. The full variable domain, completed using reference TRBV5-8 and TRBJ2-3, is EAGVTQSPTHLIKTRGQQATLRCSPISGHTSVYWYQQALGLGLQFLLWYDEGEERNRGNFPPRFSGRQFPNYSSELNVNALELEDSALYLCASSFSGISTDTQYFGPGTRLTVL.